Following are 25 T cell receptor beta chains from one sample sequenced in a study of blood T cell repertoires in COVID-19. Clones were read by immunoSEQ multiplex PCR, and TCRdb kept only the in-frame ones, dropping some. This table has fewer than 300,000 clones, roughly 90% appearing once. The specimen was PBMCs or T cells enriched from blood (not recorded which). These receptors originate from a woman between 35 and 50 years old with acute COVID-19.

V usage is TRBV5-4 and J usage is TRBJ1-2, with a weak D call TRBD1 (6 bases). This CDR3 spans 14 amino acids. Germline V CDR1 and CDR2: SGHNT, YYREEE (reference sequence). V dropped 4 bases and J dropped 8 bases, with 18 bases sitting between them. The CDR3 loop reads CASSRVGGGEGYTF. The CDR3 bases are TGTGCCAGCAGCCGGGTTGGGGGGGGCGAAGGCTACACCTTC.

In nucleotides, the CDR3 is TGTGCCAGCAGCCCTAGGGACGGGACAGGCCCCTACGAGCAGTACTTC. Translated, it gives CASSPRDGTGPYEQYF. This chain connects TRBV7-9 to TRBJ2-7, with TRBD1 matching 8 bases. CDR1 and CDR2 from the germline V gene are SEHNR and FQNEAQ (reference sequence). The CDR3 is made up of 16 amino acids. The V gene end was trimmed by 5 bases and the J gene end by 2 bases; junction bases not matched to a gene: 11.

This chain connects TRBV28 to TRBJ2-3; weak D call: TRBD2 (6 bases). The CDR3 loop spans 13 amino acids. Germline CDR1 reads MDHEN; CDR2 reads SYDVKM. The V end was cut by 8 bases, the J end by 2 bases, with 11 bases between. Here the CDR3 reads CASGGRTTDTQYF. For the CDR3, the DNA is TGTGCCAGCGGAGGGAGAACCACAGATACGCAGTATTTT.

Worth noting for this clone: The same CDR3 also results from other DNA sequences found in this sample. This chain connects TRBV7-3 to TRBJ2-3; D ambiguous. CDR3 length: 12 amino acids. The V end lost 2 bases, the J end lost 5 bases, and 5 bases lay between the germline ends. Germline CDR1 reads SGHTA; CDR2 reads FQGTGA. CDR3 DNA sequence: TGTGCCAGCAGCTTATCGGGAGATACGCAGTATTTT. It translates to CASSLSGDTQYF.

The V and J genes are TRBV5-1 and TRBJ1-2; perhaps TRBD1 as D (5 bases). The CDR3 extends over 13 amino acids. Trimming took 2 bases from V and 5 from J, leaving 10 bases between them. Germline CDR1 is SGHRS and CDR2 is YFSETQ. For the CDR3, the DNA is TGCGCCAGCAGCTTACTTCAGGGTTATGGCTACACCTTC. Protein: CASSLLQGYGYTF. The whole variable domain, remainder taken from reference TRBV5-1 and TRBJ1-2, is KAGVTQTPRYLIKTRGQQVTLSCSPISGHRSVSWYQQTPGQGLQFLFEYFSETQRNKGNFPGRFSGRQFSNSRSEMNVSTLELGDSALYLCASSLLQGYGYTFGSGTRLTVV.

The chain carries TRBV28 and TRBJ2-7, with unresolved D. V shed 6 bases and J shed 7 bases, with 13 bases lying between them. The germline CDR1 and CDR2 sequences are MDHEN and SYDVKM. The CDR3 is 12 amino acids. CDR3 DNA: TGTGCCAGCAGCCTACCCTTCTGGGAGCAGTACTTC. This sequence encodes CASSLPFWEQYF.

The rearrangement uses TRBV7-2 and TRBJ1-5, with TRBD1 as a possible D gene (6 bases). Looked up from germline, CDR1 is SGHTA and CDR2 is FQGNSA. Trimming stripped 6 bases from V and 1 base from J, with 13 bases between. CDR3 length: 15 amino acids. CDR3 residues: CASSYTGNSNQPQHF. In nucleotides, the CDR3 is TGTGCCAGCAGTTACACAGGGAACAGCAATCAGCCCCAGCATTTT.

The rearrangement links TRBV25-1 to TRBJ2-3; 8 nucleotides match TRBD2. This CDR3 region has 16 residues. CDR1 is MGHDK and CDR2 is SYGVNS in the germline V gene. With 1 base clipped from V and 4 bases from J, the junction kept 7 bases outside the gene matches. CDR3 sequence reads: CASSELGSGAADTQYF. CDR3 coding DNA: TGTGCCAGCAGTGAATTGGGTAGCGGGGCAGCAGATACGCAGTATTTT.

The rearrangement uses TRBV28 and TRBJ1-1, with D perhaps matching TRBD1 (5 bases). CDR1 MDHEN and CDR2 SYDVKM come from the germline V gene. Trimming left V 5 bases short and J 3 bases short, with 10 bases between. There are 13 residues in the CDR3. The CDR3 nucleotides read TGTGCCAGCAGTCCAGGGTGGGACACTGAAGCTTTCTTT. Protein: CASSPGWDTEAFF.

As DNA, the CDR3 is TGTGCCAGCAGCCGAGGACAGGGGGAAGGTGAAGCTTTCTTT. This codes for CASSRGQGEGEAFF. This chain joins TRBV11-1 and TRBJ1-1; TRBD1 agrees at 10 bases. The germline CDR1 and CDR2 sequences are SGHAT and FQDESV (reference sequence). With 5 bases clipped from V and 7 bases from J, the junction kept 7 bases outside the gene matches. The length of the CDR3 is 14 residues.

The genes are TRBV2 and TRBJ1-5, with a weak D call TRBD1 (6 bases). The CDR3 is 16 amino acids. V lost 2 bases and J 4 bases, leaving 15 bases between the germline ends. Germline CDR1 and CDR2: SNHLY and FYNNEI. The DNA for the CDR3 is TGTGCCAGCAGTGAAAGGTCAGGGGCGCTAAATCAGCCCCAGCATTTT. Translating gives CASSERSGALNQPQHF.

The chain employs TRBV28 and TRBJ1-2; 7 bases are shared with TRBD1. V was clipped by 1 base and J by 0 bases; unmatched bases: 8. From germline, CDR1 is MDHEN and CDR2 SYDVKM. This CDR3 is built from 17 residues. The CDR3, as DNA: TGTGCCAGCAGTTTATCGACGACAGGGCTGGCTAACTATGGCTACACCTTC. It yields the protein CASSLSTTGLANYGYTF.

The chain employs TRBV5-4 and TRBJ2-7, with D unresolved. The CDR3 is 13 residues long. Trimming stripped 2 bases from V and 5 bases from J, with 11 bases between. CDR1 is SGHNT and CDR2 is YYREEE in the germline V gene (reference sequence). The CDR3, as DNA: TGTGCCAGCAGCTTACCCGGCGGAGACGAGCAGTACTTC. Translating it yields CASSLPGGDEQYF. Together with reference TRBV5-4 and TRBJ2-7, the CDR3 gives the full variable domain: ETGVTQSPTHLIKTRGQQVTLRCSSQSGHNTVSWYQQALGQGPQFIFQYYREEENGRGNFPPRFSGLQFPNYSSELNVNALELDDSALYLCASSLPGGDEQYFGPGTRLTVT.

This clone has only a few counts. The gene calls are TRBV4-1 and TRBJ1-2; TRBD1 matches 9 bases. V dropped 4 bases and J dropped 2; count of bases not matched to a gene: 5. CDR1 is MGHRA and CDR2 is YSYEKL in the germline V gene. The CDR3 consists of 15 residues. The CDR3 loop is CASSRDRVRNYGYTF. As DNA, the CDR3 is TGCGCCAGCAGCCGGGACAGGGTGCGGAACTATGGCTACACCTTC.

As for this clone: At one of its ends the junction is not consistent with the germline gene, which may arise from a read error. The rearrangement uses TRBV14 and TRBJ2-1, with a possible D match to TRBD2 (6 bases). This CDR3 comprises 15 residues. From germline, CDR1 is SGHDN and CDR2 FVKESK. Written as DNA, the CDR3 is TGTGCCAGCAGCAAAGCCCCGGGACTTACGGCCACGGTCCTCTTC. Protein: CASSKAPGLTATVLF.

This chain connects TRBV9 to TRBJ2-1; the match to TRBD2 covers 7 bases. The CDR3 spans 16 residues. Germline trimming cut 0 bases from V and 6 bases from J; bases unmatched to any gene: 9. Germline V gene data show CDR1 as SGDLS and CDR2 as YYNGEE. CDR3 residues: CASSVDLAASPNEQFF. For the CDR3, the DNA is TGTGCCAGCAGCGTAGACCTAGCGGCCTCCCCCAATGAGCAGTTCTTC.

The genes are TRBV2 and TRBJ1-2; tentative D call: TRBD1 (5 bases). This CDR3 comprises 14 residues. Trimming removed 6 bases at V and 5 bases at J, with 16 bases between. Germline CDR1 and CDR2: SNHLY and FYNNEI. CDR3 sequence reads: CASSYQGGGYGYTF. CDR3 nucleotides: TGTGCCAGCAGCTATCAGGGAGGAGGATATGGCTACACCTTC.

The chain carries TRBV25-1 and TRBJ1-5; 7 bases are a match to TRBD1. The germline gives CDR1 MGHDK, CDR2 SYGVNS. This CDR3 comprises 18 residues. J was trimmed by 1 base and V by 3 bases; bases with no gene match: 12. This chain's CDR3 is CASSDSRTGERSNQPQHF. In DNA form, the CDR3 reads TGTGCCAGCAGTGACTCTCGGACAGGCGAACGAAGCAATCAGCCCCAGCATTTT.

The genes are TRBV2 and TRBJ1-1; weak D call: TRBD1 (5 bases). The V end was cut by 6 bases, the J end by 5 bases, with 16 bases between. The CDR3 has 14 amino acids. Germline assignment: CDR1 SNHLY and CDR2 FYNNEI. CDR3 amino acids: CASRDKTRITEAFF. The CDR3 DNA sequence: TGTGCCAGCAGGGACAAGACACGGATTACTGAAGCTTTCTTT.

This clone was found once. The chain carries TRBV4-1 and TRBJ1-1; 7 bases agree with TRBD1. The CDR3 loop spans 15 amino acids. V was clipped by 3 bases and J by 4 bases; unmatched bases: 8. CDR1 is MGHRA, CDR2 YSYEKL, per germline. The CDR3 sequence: CASSQPTGVVTEAFF. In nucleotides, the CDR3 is TGCGCCAGCAGCCAGCCCACAGGGGTGGTCACTGAAGCTTTCTTT.

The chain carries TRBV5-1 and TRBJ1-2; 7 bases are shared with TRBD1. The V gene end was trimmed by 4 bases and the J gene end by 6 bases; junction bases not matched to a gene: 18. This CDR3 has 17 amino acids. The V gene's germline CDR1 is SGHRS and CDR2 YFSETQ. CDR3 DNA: TGCGCCAGCAGCCGTATCCGGGACAGACGGAGATCCGATGGCTACACCTTC. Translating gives CASSRIRDRRRSDGYTF.

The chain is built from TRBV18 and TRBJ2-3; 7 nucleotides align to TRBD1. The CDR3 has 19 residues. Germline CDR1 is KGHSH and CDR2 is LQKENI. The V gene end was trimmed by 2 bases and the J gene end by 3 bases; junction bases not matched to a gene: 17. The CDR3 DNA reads TGTGCCAGCTCACCATCGGCCAGGAGTAGGGGGCGTTTTACAGATACGCAGTATTTT. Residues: CASSPSARSRGRFTDTQYF.

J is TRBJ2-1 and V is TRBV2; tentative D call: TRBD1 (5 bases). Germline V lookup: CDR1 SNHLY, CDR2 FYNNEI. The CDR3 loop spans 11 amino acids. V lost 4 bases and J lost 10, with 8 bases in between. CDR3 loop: CASSGQLEQFF. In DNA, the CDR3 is TGTGCCAGCAGTGGACAGTTGGAGCAGTTCTTC.

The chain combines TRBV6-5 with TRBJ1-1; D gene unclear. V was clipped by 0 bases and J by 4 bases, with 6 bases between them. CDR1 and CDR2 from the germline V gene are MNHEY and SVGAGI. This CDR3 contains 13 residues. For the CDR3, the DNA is TGTGCCAGCAGTTACTCCGCGGGCACTGAAGCTTTCTTT. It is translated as CASSYSAGTEAFF.

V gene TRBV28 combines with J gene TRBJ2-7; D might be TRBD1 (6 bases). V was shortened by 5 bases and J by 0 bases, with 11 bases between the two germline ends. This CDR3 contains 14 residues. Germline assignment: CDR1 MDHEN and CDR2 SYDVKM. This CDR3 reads CASSATGYSYEQYF. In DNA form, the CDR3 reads TGTGCCAGCAGTGCGACAGGTTACTCCTACGAGCAGTACTTC. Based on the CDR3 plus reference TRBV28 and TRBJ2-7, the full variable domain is DVKVTQSSRYLVKRTGEKVFLECVQDMDHENMFWYRQDPGLGLRLIYFSYDVKMKEKGDIPEGYSVSREKKERFSLILESASTNQTSMYLCASSATGYSYEQYFGPGTRLTVT.